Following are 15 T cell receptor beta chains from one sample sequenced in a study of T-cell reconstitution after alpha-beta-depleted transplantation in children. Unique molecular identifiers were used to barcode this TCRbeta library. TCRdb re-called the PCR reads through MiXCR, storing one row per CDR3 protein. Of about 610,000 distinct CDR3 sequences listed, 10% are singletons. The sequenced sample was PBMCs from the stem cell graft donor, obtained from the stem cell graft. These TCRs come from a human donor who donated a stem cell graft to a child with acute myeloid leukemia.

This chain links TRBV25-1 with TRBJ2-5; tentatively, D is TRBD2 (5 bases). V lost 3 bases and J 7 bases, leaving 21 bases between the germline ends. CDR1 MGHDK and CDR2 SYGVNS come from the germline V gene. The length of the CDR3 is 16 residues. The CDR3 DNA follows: TGTGCCAGCAGTGATAGTTTTACAGCCCGGGAAGGGACCCAGTACTTC. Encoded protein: CASSDSFTAREGTQYF.

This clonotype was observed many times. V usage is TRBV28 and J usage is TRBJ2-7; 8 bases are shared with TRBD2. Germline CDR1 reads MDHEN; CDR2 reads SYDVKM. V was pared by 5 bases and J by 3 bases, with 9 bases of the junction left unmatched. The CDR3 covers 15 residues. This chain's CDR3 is CASSPSGTRSYEQYF. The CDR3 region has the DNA TGTGCCAGCAGTCCCTCCGGGACTAGAAGCTACGAGCAGTACTTC.

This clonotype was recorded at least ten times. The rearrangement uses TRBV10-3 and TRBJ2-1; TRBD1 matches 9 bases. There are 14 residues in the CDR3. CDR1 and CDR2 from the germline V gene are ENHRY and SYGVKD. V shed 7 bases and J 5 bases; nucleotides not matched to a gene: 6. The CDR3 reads CAIMNDRGDNEQFF. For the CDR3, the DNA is TGTGCCATCATGAACGACAGGGGGGACAATGAGCAGTTCTTC.

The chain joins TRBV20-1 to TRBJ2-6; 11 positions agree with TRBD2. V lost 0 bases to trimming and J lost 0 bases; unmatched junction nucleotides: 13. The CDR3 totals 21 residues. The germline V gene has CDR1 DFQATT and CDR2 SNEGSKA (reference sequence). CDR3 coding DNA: TGCAGTGCTAGAGATTGGAGAACTAGCGGGAGTCACAGCTCTGGGGCCAACGTCCTGACTTTC. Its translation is CSARDWRTSGSHSSGANVLTF.

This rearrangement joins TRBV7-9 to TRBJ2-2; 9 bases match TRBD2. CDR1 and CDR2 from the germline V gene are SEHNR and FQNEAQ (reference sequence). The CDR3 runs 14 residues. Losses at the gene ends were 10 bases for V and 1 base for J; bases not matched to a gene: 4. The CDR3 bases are TGTGCCAACCGGACTAGCGAGAACACCGGGGAGCTGTTTTTT. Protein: CANRTSENTGELFF.

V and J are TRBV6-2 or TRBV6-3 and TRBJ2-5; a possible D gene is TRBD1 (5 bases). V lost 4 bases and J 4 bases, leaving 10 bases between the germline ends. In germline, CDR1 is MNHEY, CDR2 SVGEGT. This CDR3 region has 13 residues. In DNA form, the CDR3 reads TGTGCCAGCAGTTCCCCAGGGCTAGAGACCCAGTACTTC. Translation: CASSSPGLETQYF.

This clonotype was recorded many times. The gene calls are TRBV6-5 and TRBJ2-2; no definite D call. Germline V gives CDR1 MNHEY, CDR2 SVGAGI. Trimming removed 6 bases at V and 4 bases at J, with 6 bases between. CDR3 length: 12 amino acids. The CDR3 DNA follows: TGTGCCAGCAGGGTGCGCACCGGGGAGCTGTTTTTT. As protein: CASRVRTGELFF.

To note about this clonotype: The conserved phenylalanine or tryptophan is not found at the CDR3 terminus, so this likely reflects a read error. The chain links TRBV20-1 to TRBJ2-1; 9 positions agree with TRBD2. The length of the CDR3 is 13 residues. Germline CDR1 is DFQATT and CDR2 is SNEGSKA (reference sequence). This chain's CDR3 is CSASGNSYNEQFV. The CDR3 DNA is TGCAGCGCTAGCGGGAACTCCTACAATGAGCAGTTCGTC.

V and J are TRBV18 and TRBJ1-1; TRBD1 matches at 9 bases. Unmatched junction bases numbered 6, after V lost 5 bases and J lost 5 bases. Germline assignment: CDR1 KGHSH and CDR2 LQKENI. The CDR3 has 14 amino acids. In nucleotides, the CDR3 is TGTGCCAGCTCAGGCTTGGGGACAGGGACTGAAGCTTTCTTT. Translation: CASSGLGTGTEAFF.

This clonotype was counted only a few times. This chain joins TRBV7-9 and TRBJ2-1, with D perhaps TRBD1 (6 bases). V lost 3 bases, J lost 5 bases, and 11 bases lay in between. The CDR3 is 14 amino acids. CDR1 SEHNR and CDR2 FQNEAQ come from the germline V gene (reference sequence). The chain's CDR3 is CASSFADSDNEQFF. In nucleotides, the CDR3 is TGTGCCAGCAGCTTCGCGGACAGCGACAATGAGCAGTTCTTC.

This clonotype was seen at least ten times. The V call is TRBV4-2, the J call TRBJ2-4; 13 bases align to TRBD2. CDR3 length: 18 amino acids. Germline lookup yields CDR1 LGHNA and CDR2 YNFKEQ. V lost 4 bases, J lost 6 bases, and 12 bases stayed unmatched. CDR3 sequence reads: CASSRTSGRALGGNIQYF. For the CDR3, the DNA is TGTGCCAGCAGCCGAACTAGCGGGAGGGCCCTAGGAGGAAACATTCAGTACTTC.

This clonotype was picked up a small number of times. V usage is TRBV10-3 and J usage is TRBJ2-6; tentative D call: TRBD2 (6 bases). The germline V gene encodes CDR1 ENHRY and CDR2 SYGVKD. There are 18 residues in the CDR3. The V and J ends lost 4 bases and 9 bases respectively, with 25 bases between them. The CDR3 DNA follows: TGTGCCATCAGTGTCTACGGTCCTCGCGGGGCCGACCGCAACGTCCTGACTTTC. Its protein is CAISVYGPRGADRNVLTF.

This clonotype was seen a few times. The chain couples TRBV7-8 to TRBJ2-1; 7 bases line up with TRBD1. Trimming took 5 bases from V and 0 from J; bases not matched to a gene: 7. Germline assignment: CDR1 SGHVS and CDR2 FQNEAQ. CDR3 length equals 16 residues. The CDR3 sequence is CASSRDSLYSYNEQFF. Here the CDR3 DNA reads TGTGCCAGCAGCCGGGACAGCCTTTACTCCTACAATGAGCAGTTCTTC. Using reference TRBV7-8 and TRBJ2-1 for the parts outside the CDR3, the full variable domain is GAGVSQSPRYKVAKRGQDVALRCDPISGHVSLFWYQQALGQGPEFLTYFQNEAQLDKSGLPSDRFFAERPEGSVSTLKIQRTQQEDSAVYLCASSRDSLYSYNEQFFGPGTRLTVL.

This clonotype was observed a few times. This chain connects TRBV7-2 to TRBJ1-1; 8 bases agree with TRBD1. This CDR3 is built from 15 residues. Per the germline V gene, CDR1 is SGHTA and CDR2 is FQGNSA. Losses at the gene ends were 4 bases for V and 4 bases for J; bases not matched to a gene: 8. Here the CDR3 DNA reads TGTGCCAGCAGCTCGGGCAGGGGGCAAAGCACTGAAGCTTTCTTT. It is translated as CASSSGRGQSTEAFF.

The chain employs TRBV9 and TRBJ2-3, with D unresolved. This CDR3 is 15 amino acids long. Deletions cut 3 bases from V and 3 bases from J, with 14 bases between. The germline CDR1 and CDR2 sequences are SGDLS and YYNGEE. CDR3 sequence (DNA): TGTGCCAGCAGCGGACACGGAAAGCCTACAGATACGCAGTATTTT. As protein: CASSGHGKPTDTQYF.